The 21 T cell receptor beta chains below all came from one sample that was sequenced in a study of T cells in Graves' hyperthyroidism and ophthalmopathy. Using RNA transcripts as the source, TCR beta CDR3 regions were amplified. The HTBI set primed first-round TCR CDR3 RT-PCR. Via MiXCR, TCRdb re-called the multiplex PCR reads, giving one row per CDR3 protein. The data hold approximately 150,000 distinct CDR3 sequences, with just under 9.5% observed a single time. Sequencing was carried out using blood. The receptors stem from a woman younger than 30 with Graves' hyperthyroidism that later progressed to Graves' ophthalmopathy.

In its sample, this clonotype was seen many times. The V and J genes are TRBV7-9 and TRBJ1-4; D unresolved. CDR3 length equals 14 residues. Trimming pared 5 bases from V and 7 bases from J, leaving 14 bases between. The V gene's germline CDR1 is SEHNR and CDR2 FQNEAQ (reference sequence). CDR3 bases: TGTGCCAGCAGCCCGACCGACGGTGGTGAAAAACTGTTTTTT. Amino acid sequence: CASSPTDGGEKLFF.

Concerning this clonotype: This clone may be a read error of a much larger clone one base away. The gene calls are TRBV7-9 and TRBJ2-1; 7 bases are a match to TRBD1. Germline assignment: CDR1 SEHNR and CDR2 FQNEAQ (reference sequence). This CDR3 has 15 residues. The CDR3: CAGSSNRGSYNEQFF. CDR3 nucleotides: TGTGCCGGCAGCTCGAACAGGGGCTCCTACAATGAGCAGTTCTTC.

This clonotype showed up many times. One end of the junction is discordant with germline, which a read error may explain. The chain uses TRBV7-3 and TRBJ2-6; D is possibly TRBD1 (6 bases). Germline-derived CDR1 and CDR2 are SGHTA and FQGTGA. The CDR3 covers 15 residues. The CDR3 region is CASSITGSGANVLTF. Written as DNA, the CDR3 is TGTGCCAGCAGCATAACAGGGTCTGGGGCCAACGTCCTGACTTTC.

Ten or more counts support this clonotype. CDR3 nucleotides: TGTGCCAGTAGAATAATGACAGGGCTGGATGGCTACACCTTC. It codes for CASRIMTGLDGYTF. The V call is TRBV19, the J call TRBJ1-2, with 7 bases lining up with TRBD1. With 6 bases clipped from V and 6 bases from J, the junction kept 10 bases outside the gene matches. Germline V gene sequence: CDR1 LNHDA, CDR2 SQIVND (reference sequence). This CDR3 contains 14 residues.

This clonotype was seen ten or more times. This sequence joins TRBV7-9 and TRBJ2-1, with 8 bases that match TRBD1. This CDR3 is 16 amino acids long. Germline V CDR1 and CDR2: SEHNR, FQNEAQ (reference sequence). Trimming took 5 bases from V and 8 from J; bases not matched to a gene: 14. For the CDR3, the DNA is TGTGCCAGCAGCCAGAGCCCTGGACAGGGTTGGGATGAGCAGTTCTTC. Its translation: CASSQSPGQGWDEQFF.

The V call is TRBV9, the J call TRBJ2-1; 10 bases are a match to TRBD2. Per germline, CDR1 SGDLS and CDR2 YYNGEE. V shed 3 bases, J shed 9 bases, and the junction held 6 bases outside the gene matches. CDR3 length: 14 amino acids. CDR3 in DNA: TGTGCCAGCAGCGGGCTAGCGGGAGTCACTGAGCAGTTCTTC. Protein sequence: CASSGLAGVTEQFF.

V usage is TRBV19 and J usage is TRBJ2-7; weak D call: TRBD1 (6 bases). Per the germline V gene, CDR1 is LNHDA and CDR2 is SQIVND (reference sequence). The ends were cut back, 3 bases at V and 3 bases at J, with 9 bases in the middle. The CDR3 contains 13 residues. The CDR3 DNA sequence: TGTGCCAGTAGTATCAGGGGCGGCTACGAGCAGTACTTC. Translated, it gives CASSIRGGYEQYF.

This clonotype was counted at least ten times. The V call is TRBV2, the J call TRBJ2-1; 7 bases are shared with TRBD2. This CDR3 comprises 13 residues. The J segment lost 7 bases and the V segment lost 5 bases, leaving 5 bases of the junction unmatched. The germline V gene encodes CDR1 SNHLY and CDR2 FYNNEI. This CDR3 reads CASSSNSGNEQFF. The CDR3 DNA is TGTGCCAGCAGTTCCAATAGCGGGAATGAGCAGTTCTTC.

This clonotype came up many times. V usage is TRBV5-1 and J usage is TRBJ2-1, with 11 bases identical to TRBD2. Germline CDR1 reads SGHRS; CDR2 reads YFSETQ. The length of the CDR3 is 16 residues. J lost 3 bases, V lost 0 bases, and 2 bases had no gene match. CDR3 loop: CASSLGGTSGYNEQFF. CDR3 coding DNA: TGCGCCAGCAGCTTGGGTGGGACTAGCGGCTACAATGAGCAGTTCTTC.

The chain joins TRBV29-1 to TRBJ2-5, with D perhaps matching TRBD1 (5 bases). The CDR3 contains 12 residues. Trimming cost V 5 bases and J 5 bases, with 12 bases left between them. Per the germline V gene, CDR1 is SQVTM and CDR2 is ANQGSEA. The chain's CDR3 is CSVKGVEETQYF. CDR3 DNA sequence: TGCAGCGTTAAAGGGGTTGAGGAGACCCAGTACTTC.

This clonotype was observed many times. The chain is built from TRBV24-1 and TRBJ1-5, with TRBD1 as a possible D gene (5 bases). This CDR3 spans 13 amino acids. Germline V gene sequence: CDR1 KGHDR, CDR2 SFDVKD. The V end lost 0 bases, the J end lost 6 bases, and 5 bases lay between the germline ends. CDR3: CATSDLRGQPQHF. The CDR3 coding sequence is TGTGCCACCAGTGATTTGAGGGGTCAGCCCCAGCATTTT.

This clonotype was seen ten or more times. The rearrangement links TRBV6-6 to TRBJ1-5; D gene uncertain. Trimming took 0 bases from V and 0 from J, leaving 6 bases between them. Germline CDR1 and CDR2: MNHNY and SVGAGI (reference sequence). This CDR3 region has 15 residues. CDR3 in amino acids: CASSYSSDSNQPQHF. CDR3 in DNA: TGTGCCAGCAGTTACTCCTCTGATAGCAATCAGCCCCAGCATTTT.

This clonotype has ten or more counts. The genes are TRBV19 and TRBJ1-2; D is unclear. CDR3 length equals 14 residues. Germline V gene sequence: CDR1 LNHDA, CDR2 SQIVND (reference sequence). V gave up 2 bases and J gave up 8 bases, with 15 bases separating them. The CDR3 protein is CASSILVVGGGYTF. The DNA of the CDR3 is TGTGCCAGTAGTATACTGGTCGTGGGCGGAGGCTACACCTTC.

This clonotype was seen repeatedly, ten times or more. The chain joins TRBV20-1 to TRBJ2-5; TRBD2 agrees at 14 bases. Germline CDR1 DFQATT, CDR2 SNEGSKA (reference sequence). The CDR3 has 15 amino acids. J lost 8 bases, V lost 7 bases, and 12 bases had no gene match. The CDR3 sequence: CSVPTSGGAMGTQYF. CDR3 DNA: TGCAGTGTCCCGACTAGCGGGGGGGCCATGGGTACCCAGTACTTC.

This clonotype was seen many times. The rearrangement links TRBV12-3 or TRBV12-4 to TRBJ1-2; TRBD1 matches at 8 bases. The junction had 0 bases not matched to a gene; V was cut back by 0 bases and J by 6 bases. This CDR3 contains 13 residues. DNA for the CDR3: TGTGCCAGCAGTTTAGCGACAGGGGATGGCTACACCTTC. This codes for CASSLATGDGYTF.

In its sample, this clonotype was seen many times. J is TRBJ2-5 and V is TRBV6-1; TRBD2 might be the D (6 bases). Trimming took off 11 bases at V and 0 bases at J, with 28 bases between the two ends. There are 18 residues in the CDR3. Germline V lookup: CDR1 MNHNS, CDR2 SASEGT. Here the CDR3 DNA reads TGTGCCTCCTCTGGAAGAAGTACCGGGGAGGCGTACCAAGAGACCCAGTACTTC. It is translated as CASSGRSTGEAYQETQYF.

This clonotype has ten or more counts. The CDR3 loop is CASSTLAGGPGGELFF. CDR3 DNA sequence: TGTGCCAGCAGCACGCTAGCGGGGGGGCCTGGCGGGGAGCTGTTTTTT. This chain connects TRBV7-6 to TRBJ2-2, with TRBD2 identical over 12 bases. CDR1 is SGHVS and CDR2 is FNYEAQ in the germline V gene. The V segment lost 5 bases and the J segment 7 bases; nucleotides outside the gene matches: 8. CDR3 length: 16 amino acids.

This clonotype was counted between two and nine times. The chain recombines TRBV19 with TRBJ2-7; the D gene is possibly TRBD1 (6 bases). CDR3 size: 13 residues. Germline CDR1 LNHDA, CDR2 SQIVND (reference sequence). V lost 9 bases to trimming and J lost 0 bases, with 12 bases between them. The chain's CDR3 is CASAMDSSYEQYF. In DNA form, the CDR3 reads TGTGCCAGCGCTATGGACAGCTCCTACGAGCAGTACTTC.

This clonotype was observed many times. DNA of the CDR3: TGCAGCGTTGACACACAGGGGGCCAGCGGGGAGCTGTTTTTT. It codes for CSVDTQGASGELFF. V gene TRBV29-1 combines with J gene TRBJ2-2, with 9 nucleotides matching TRBD1. Germline loops: CDR1 SQVTM, CDR2 ANQGSEA. The CDR3 contains 14 residues. V shed 3 bases, J shed 7 bases, and the junction held 6 bases outside the gene matches.

Concerning this clonotype: Just one base apart from a much larger clone, this may be a read error. CDR3 sequence reads: CASSLGQGTNERYF. As DNA, the CDR3 is TGCGCCAGCAGCTTGGGACAGGGGACAAACGAGCGGTACTTC. The chain joins TRBV5-1 to TRBJ2-7; 8 bases line up with TRBD1. Germline CDR1 is SGHRS and CDR2 is YFSETQ. The CDR3 sequence is 14 residues long.

The rearrangement joins TRBV20-1 to TRBJ2-7; 11 nucleotides agree with TRBD2. The CDR3 sequence is 15 residues long. Germline assignment: CDR1 DFQATT and CDR2 SNEGSKA (reference sequence). With V trimmed by 5 bases and J by 7 bases, 13 bases remained unmatched. The chain's CDR3 is CSASFSGGAGSEQYF. The DNA for the CDR3 is TGCAGTGCTTCGTTTAGCGGGGGGGCCGGTAGTGAGCAGTACTTC.